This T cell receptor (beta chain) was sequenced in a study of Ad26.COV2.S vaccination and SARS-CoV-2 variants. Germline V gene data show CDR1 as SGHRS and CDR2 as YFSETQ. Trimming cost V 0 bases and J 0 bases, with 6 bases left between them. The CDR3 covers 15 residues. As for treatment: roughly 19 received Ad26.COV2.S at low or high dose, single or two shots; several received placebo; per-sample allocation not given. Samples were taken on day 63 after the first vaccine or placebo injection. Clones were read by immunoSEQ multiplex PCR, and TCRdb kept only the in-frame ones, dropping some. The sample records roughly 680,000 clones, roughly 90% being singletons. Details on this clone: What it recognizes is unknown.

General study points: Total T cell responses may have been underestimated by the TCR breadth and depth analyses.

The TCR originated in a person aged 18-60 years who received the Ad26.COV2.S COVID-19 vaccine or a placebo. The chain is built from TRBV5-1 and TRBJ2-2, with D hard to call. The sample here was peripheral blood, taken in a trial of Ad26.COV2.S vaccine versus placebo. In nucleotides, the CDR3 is TGCGCCAGCAGCTTGGACAGCCCGAACACCGGGGAGCTGTTTTTT. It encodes CASSLDSPNTGELFF.